This T cell receptor (beta chain) was documented in a study of cytomegalovirus exposure and HLA in healthy donors. Primers for the PCR totalled 60 Vbeta and 13 Jbeta. The protocol was immunoSEQ multiplex PCR, while the TCRdb copy is restricted to in-frame clones and leaves out a portion. This table has approximately 180,000 clones, around 75% appearing once. To note about this clone: Its matching antigen is unknown.

After removal of 5 bases from V and 9 bases from J, the junction contained 9 bases not matched to a gene. The length of the CDR3 is 15 residues. Per the germline V gene, CDR1 is SGHAT and CDR2 is FQNNGV. Whole-study findings and limits: In a later analysis, an Asian-associated ancestry cluster reportedly showed fewer N-insertions than the roughly 690-donor mean.

This rearrangement joins TRBV11-2 to TRBJ1-6, with 8 bases aligning to TRBD1. The sequenced sample consisted of PBMCs. This receptor was identified in a male donor in good health and CMV-seronegative. The CDR3 reads CASSPTGGGASPLHF. The CDR3 nucleotides read TGTGCCAGCAGCCCCACAGGGGGGGGTGCTTCACCCCTCCACTTT.